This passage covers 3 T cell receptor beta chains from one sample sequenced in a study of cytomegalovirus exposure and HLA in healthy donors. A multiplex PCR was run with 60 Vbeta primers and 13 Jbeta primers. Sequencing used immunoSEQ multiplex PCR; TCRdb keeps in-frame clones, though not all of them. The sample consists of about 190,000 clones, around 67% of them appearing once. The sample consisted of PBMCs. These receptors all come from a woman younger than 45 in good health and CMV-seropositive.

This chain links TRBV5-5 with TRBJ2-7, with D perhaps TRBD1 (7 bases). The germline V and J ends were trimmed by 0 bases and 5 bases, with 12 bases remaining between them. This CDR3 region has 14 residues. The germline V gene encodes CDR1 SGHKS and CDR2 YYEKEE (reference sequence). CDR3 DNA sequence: TGTGCCAGCAGCTTGGGACAGGGAGGCAACGAGCAGTACTTC. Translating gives CASSLGQGGNEQYF. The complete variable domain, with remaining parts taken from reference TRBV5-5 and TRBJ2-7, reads DAGVTQSPTHLIKTRGQQVTLRCSPISGHKSVSWYQQVLGQGPQFIFQYYEKEERGRGNFPDRFSARQFPNYSSELNVNALLLGDSALYLCASSLGQGGNEQYFGPGTRLTVT.

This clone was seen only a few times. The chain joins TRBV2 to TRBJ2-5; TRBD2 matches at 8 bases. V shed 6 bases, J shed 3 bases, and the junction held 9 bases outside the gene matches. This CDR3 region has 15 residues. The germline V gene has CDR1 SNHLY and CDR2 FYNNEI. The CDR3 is CASRGQGAGEETQYF. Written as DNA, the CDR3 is TGTGCCAGCAGGGGGCAGGGAGCGGGAGAAGAGACCCAGTACTTC.

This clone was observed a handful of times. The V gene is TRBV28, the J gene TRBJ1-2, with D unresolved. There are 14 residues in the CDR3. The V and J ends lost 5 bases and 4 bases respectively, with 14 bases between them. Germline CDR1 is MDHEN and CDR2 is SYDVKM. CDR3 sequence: CASSAGDVVYGYTF. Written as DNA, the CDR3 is TGTGCCAGCAGTGCCGGGGATGTGGTCTATGGCTACACCTTC.